Described below is a single T cell receptor beta chain sequence and its context. This clonotype was seen a few times. Which antigen it targets is not known. Base qualities were left out, and no much larger clone turns up one base away. The data are from a study of T cells in Graves' hyperthyroidism and ophthalmopathy (dated 2019 in TCRdb). Context from the whole study: Peripheral blood was sampled at the time of initial diagnosis, prior to any treatment. TCR V-J signatures able to tell the groups apart were searched for in a discovery cohort of 95 or so patients, of whom 40 to 45 had Graves' ophthalmopathy and about 60 had stable Graves' hyperthyroidism. Whether ophthalmopathy could be predicted prospectively was tested in an independent validation cohort made up of about 20 hyperthyroidism patients plus 17 patients who later progressed to ophthalmopathy. The 100 discovery patients were randomly divided into training and test sets at a 7:3 ratio. In addition, the study compared T-cell repertoires in thyroid tissue and in blood from roughly 6 Graves' hyperthyroidism patients. Following sampling, methimazole starting at 30 mg daily was given to hyperthyroidism patients, and high-dose intravenous methylprednisolone was given to ophthalmopathy patients. The paper reports TCR Vbeta CDR3 sequencing of more than 120 peripheral blood samples: approximately 41 ophthalmopathy, roughly 74 hyperthyroidism and roughly 17 progressor patients.

Beyond this particular receptor, the publication reports: No statistical method was used to fix the sample size in advance, and group allocation was not hidden from the investigators. Ophthalmopathy was separated from stable hyperthyroidism by a 13 V-J signature model, with around 90% sensitivity and about 84% specificity obtained in cross-validation and 80%/75% obtained in testing. In validation, the model predicted progression to ophthalmopathy with roughly 70% sensitivity and around 72% specificity, a median of 6.5 months before onset. Most expanded thyroid clonotypes (frequency above 0.001) were also detected in blood, suggesting blood repertoires may reflect thyroid immune responses.

From the cysteine up to the phenylalanine, the CDR3 has a length of 14 residues. Only CDR3 DNA is held: 42 bases, read in frame from base 1. V sheds 3 bases and J sheds 4 bases, leaving 11 bases between their ends. The germline V gene encodes CDR1 SGHRS and CDR2 YFSETQ. Stable Graves' hyperthyroidism was defined as the absence of progression to ophthalmopathy over 18 months of follow-up. Hyperthyroidism patients were newly diagnosed, had a disease duration of under 2 months, and were aged 18 to 65 years. Exclusion was applied to patients with uncontrolled infections, other autoimmune diseases, pregnancy or lactation. Clinical symptoms, serum thyroxine and TRAb, thyroid ultrasound, and orbital computed tomography formed the basis for the diagnoses. PBMCs were isolated from approximately 10 ml of fresh peripheral blood by Ficoll-Paque density gradient centrifugation. Total RNA was extracted using Trizol reagent, and RNA quality was assessed on an Agilent 2100 Bioanalyzer.

TCR beta CDR3 regions were amplified from RNA transcripts. For the first round of RT-PCR on the TCR CDR3, the HTBI primer set was used together with the Qiagen OneStep RT-PCR kit. Libraries were constructed in a second round of multiplex PCR, after which size selection and purification were performed. Paired-end sequencing of the libraries was performed with 100 bp reads on an Illumina HiSeq2000. In the original analysis: SOAPnuke was used to process the raw data, throwing out any read that contained adapters or uncalled bases, had a mean Phred below 15, or lacked an exact constant-primer or identifier match. COPE v1.2.5 was used to merge the high-quality paired reads, and each unique nucleotide sequence was defined as a clonotype. MiTCR v1.1 was used to align the clonotypes against IMGT TRBV, TRBD and TRBJ reference segments. Analysis was restricted to V-J combinations with a frequency above 0.0001, which covered 98% to 99.2% of repertoires. A TCS score was defined as the ratio of F50 (clonal expansion) to E x V (chaos), with BLOSUM62-based TCRdist applied between CDR3 peptides within each V-J. Welch's t-statistics and random forest reduced 514 V-J features to around 14, which were used in a naive Bayes classifier (R e1071). TCRdb passed the public sequencing reads through fastp at Q25 and MiXCR, retaining productive beta sequences. Every CDR3 protein is listed once, alongside the most common genes and DNA of its rows. The V and J calls come from TCRdb's annotation, not from the publication. Counted in this sample were under 350,000 distinct CDR3 sequences; around a fifth of them appeared once. The biggest ten clones account for 50% of the sample.

The sample comprised blood. The TCR comes from a woman in her 50s with Graves' hyperthyroidism. The sequence links TRBV5-1 to TRBJ1-3; the D gene is perhaps TRBD1, on 6 matching bases. The CDR3 in this case is CASSSTTGGNTIYF. The nucleotide sequence reads TGCGCCAGCAGCTCAACGACAGGAGGAAACACCATATATTTT.